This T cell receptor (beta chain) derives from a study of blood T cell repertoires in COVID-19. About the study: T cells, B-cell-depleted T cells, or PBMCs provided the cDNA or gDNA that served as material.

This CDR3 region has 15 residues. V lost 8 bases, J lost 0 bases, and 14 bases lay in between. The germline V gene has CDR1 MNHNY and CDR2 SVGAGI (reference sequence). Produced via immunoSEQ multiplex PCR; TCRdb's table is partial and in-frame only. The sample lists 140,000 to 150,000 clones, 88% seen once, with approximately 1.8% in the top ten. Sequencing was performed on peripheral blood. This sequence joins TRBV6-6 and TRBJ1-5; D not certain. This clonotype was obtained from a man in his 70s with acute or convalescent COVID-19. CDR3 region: CASQNTGYSNQPQHF. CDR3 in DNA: TGTGCCAGCCAGAACACGGGTTATAGCAATCAGCCCCAGCATTTT.